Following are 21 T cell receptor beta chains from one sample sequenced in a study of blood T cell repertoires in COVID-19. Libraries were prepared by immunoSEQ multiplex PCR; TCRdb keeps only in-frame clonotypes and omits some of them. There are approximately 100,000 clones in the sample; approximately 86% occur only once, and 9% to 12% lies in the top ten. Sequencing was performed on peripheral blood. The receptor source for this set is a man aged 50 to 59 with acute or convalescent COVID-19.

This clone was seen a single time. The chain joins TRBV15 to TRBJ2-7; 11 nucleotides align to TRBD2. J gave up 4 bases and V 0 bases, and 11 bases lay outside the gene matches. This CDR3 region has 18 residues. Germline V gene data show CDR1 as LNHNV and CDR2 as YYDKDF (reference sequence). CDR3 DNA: TGTGCCACCAGCAGAGATTTAACTAGCGGGAGTATCCAGTACGAGCAGTACTTC. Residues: CATSRDLTSGSIQYEQYF.

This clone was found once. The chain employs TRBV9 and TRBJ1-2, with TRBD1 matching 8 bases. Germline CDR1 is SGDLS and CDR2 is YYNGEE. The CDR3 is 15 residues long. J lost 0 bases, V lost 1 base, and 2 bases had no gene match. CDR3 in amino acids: CASSVWDRPNYGYTF. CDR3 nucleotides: TGTGCCAGCAGCGTATGGGACAGGCCTAACTATGGCTACACCTTC.

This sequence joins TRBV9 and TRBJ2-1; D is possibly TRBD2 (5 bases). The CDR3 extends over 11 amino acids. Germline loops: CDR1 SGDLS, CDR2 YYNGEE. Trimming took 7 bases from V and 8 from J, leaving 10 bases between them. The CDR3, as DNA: TGTGCCAGCCGGTCGGGGTATGAGCAGTTCTTC. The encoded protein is CASRSGYEQFF.

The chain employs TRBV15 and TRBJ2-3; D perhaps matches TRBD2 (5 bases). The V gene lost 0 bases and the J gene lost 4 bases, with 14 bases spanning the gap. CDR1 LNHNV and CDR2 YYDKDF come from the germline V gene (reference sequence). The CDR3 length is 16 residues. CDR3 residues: CATSRDATLGSDTQYF. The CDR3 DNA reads TGTGCCACCAGCAGAGATGCGACACTAGGGTCAGATACGCAGTATTTT.

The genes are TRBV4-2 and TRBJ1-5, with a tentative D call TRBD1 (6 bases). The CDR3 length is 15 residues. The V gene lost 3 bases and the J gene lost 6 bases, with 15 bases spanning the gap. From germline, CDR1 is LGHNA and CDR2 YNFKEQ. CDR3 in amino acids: CASSQQTGSIQPQHF. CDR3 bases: TGTGCCAGCAGCCAGCAAACAGGGTCGATTCAGCCCCAGCATTTT.

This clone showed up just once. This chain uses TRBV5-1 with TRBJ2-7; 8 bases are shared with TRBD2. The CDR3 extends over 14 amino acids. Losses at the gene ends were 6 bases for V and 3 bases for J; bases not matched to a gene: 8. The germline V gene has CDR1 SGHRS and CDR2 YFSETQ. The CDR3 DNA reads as TGCGCCAGCACCGCCCGGGAGGGGGTCTACGAGCAGTACTTC. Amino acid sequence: CASTAREGVYEQYF.

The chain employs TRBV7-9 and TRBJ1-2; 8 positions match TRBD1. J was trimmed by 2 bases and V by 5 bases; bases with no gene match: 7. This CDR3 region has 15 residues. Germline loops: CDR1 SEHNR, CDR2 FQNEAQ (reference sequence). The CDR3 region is CASSVQGAENYGYTF. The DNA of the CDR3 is TGTGCCAGCAGCGTCCAGGGGGCTGAAAACTATGGCTACACCTTC.

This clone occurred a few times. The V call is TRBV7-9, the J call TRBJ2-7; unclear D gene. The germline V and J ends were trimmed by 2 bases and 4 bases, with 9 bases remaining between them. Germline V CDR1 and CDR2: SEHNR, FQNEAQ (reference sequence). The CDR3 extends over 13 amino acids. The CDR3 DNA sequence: TGTGCCAGCAGCTTACCCAGGTCTTACGAGCAGTACTTC. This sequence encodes CASSLPRSYEQYF.

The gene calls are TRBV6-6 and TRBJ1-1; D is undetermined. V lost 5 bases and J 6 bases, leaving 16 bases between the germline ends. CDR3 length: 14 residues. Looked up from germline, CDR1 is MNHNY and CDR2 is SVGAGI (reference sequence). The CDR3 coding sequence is TGTGCCAGCAGTACCCCGGGAGAATGGGCTGAAGCTTTCTTT. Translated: CASSTPGEWAEAFF.

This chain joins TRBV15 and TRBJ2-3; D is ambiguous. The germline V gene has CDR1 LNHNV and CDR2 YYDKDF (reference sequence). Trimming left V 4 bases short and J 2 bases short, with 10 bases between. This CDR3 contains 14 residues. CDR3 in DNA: TGTGCCACCAGCACCCAGAGACACACAGATACGCAGTATTTT. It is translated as CATSTQRHTDTQYF. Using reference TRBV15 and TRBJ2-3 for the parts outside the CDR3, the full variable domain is DAMVIQNPRYQVTQFGKPVTLSCSQTLNHNVMYWYQQKSSQAPKLLFHYYDKDFNNEADTPDNFQSRRPNTSFCFLDIRSPGLGDTAMYLCATSTQRHTDTQYFGPGTRLTVL.

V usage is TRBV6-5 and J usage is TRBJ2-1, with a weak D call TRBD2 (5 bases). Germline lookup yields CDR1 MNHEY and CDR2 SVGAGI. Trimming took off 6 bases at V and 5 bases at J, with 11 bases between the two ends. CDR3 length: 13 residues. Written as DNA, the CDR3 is TGTGCCAGCAGCCTCACTAGAAACAATGAGCAGTTCTTC. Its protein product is CASSLTRNNEQFF.

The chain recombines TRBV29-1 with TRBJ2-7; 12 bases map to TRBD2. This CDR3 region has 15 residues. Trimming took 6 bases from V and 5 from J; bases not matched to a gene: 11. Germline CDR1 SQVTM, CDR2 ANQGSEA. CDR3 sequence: CSVVPRLAGANEQYF. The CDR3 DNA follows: TGCAGCGTCGTCCCTAGACTAGCGGGAGCCAACGAGCAGTACTTC.

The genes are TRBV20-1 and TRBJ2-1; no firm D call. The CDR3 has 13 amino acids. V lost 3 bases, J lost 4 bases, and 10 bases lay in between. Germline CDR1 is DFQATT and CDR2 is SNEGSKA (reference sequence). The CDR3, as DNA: TGCAGTGCTAGTTACGACGGGTACAATGAGCAGTTCTTC. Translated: CSASYDGYNEQFF.

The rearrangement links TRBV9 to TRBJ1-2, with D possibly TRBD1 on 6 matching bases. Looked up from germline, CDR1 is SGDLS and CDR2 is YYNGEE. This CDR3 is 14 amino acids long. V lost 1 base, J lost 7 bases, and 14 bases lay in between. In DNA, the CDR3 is TGTGCCAGCAGCGTAAACCAGGGGCTGGCTGGCTACACCTTC. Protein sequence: CASSVNQGLAGYTF.

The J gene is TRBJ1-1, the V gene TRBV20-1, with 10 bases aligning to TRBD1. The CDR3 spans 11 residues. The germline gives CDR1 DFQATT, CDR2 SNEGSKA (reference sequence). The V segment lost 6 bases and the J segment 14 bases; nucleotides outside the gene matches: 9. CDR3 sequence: CSAPRDRGIFF. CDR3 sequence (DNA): TGCAGTGCACCCCGGGACAGGGGTATCTTCTTT.

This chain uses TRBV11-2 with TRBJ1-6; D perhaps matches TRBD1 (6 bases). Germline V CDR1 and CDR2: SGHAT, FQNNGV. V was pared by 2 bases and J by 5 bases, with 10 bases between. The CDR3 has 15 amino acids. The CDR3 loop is CASSLYQGNNSPLHF. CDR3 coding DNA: TGTGCCAGCAGCTTATACCAGGGGAATAATTCACCCCTCCACTTT.

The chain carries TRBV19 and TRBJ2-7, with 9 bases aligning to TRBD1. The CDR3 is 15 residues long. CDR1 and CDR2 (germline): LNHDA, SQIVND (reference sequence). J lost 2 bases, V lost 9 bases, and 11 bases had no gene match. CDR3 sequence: CASAQGGTGPYEQYF. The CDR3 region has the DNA TGTGCCAGCGCGCAGGGGGGGACAGGGCCCTACGAGCAGTACTTC.

CDR3 DNA sequence: TGTGCCAGCTCACCACTCAGCACCGGGGAGCTGTTTTTT. Its protein product is CASSPLSTGELFF. This chain links TRBV18 with TRBJ2-2; D is undetermined. Trimming cost V 1 base and J 4 bases, with 4 bases left between them. The CDR3 totals 13 residues. Germline loops: CDR1 KGHSH, CDR2 LQKENI.

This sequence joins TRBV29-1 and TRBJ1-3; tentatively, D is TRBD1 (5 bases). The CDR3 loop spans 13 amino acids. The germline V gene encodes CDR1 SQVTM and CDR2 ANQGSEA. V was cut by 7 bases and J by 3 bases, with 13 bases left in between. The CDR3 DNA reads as TGCAGCGCATTCGGGGGTAGTGGAAACACCATATATTTT. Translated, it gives CSAFGGSGNTIYF.

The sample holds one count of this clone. The CDR3 here is CASSAGSRGGYTF. CDR3 coding DNA: TGTGCCAGCAGCGCCGGGTCGCGCGGTGGCTACACCTTC. The chain carries TRBV6-5 and TRBJ1-2, with no clear D. V lost 6 bases and J lost 7, with 15 bases in between. CDR3 length: 13 residues. Germline V gene lookup returns CDR1 MNHEY and CDR2 SVGAGI.

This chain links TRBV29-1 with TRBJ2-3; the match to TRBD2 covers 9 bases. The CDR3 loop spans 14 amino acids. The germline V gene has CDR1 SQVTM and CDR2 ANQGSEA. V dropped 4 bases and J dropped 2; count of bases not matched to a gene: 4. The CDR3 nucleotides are TGCAGCGTTGTAGCGGGAGTGACCACAGATACGCAGTATTTT. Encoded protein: CSVVAGVTTDTQYF.